What follows is one T cell receptor beta chain and its context. Its cognate antigen is unknown. The source of the sample is a study of cytomegalovirus exposure and HLA in healthy donors. Study results and limitations: For cytomegalovirus status, the classifier reportedly gave diagnoses with high specificity and sensitivity. According to the study, around 150 TCR beta chains were cytomegalovirus-associated.

Sequencing used immunoSEQ multiplex PCR; TCRdb keeps in-frame clones, though not all of them. The table lists 100,000 to 150,000 clones, approximately 95% of them singletons. CDR3 length: 14 residues. V was pared by 1 base and J by 2 bases, with 8 bases between. Germline CDR1 reads KGHSH; CDR2 reads LQKENI. The sequence derives from a man aged 18-30 years in good health and CMV-seronegative. Sequencing used PBMCs. The chain carries TRBV18 and TRBJ2-5; D is uncertain. The CDR3 protein is CASSPLAEQETQYF. CDR3 DNA: TGTGCCAGCTCACCACTGGCGGAGCAAGAGACCCAGTACTTC.